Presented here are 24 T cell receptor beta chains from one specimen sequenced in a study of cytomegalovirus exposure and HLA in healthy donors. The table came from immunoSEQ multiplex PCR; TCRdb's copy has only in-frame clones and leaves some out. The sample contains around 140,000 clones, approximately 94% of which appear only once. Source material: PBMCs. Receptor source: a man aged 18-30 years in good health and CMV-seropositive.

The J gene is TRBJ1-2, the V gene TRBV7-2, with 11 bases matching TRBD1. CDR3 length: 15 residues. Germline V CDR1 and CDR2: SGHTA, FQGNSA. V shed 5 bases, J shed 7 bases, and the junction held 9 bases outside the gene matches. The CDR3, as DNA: TGTGCCAGCAGCACGGACAGGGGGCAAGTAGGTGGCTACACCTTC. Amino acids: CASSTDRGQVGGYTF.

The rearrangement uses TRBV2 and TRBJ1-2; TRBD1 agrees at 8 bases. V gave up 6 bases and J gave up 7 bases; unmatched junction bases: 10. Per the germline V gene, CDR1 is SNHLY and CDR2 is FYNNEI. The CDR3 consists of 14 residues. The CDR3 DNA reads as TGTGCCAGCAGGGTAGACAGGGGTCTAGGTGGCTACACCTTC. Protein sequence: CASRVDRGLGGYTF.

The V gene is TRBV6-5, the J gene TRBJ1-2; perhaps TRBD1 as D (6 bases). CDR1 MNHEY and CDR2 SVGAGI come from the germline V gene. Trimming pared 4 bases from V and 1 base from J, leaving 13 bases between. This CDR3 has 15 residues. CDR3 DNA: TGTGCCAGCAGTTCCCACAGGGATCTTAACTATGGCTACACCTTC. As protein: CASSSHRDLNYGYTF.

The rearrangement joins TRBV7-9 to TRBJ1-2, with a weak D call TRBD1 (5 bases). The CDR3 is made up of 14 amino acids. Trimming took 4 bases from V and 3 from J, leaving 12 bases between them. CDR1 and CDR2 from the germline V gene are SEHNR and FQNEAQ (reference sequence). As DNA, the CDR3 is TGTGCCAGCAGCTCCCCCCTGACAGACTATGGCTACACCTTC. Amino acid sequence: CASSSPLTDYGYTF.

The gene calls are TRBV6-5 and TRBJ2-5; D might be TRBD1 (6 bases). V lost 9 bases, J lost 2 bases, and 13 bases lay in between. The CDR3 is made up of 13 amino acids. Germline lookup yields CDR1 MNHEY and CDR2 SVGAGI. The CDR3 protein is CASTDRPQETQYF. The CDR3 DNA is TGTGCCAGTACGGACAGACCTCAAGAGACCCAGTACTTC.

The CDR3 nucleotides are TGCGCCAGCAGCTTGGCCGGGACAGGGCAAGAGACCCAGTACTTC. As protein: CASSLAGTGQETQYF. This chain joins TRBV5-1 and TRBJ2-5; 9 bases fit TRBD1. V shed 0 bases and J 2 bases; nucleotides not matched to a gene: 2. Looked up from germline, CDR1 is SGHRS and CDR2 is YFSETQ. The CDR3 length is 15 residues.

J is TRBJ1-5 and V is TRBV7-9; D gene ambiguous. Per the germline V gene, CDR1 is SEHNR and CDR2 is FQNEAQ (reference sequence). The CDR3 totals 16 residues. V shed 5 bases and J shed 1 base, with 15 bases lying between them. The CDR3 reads CASSAAGSSSNQPQHF. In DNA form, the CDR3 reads TGTGCCAGCAGCGCCGCGGGGTCCTCAAGCAATCAGCCCCAGCATTTT.

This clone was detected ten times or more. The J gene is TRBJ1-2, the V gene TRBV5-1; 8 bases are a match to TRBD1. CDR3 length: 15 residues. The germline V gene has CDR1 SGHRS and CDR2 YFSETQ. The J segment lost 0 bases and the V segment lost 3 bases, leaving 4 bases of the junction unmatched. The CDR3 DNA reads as TGCGCCAGCAGCTGGGGGACAGGTTCTAACTATGGCTACACCTTC. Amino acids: CASSWGTGSNYGYTF.

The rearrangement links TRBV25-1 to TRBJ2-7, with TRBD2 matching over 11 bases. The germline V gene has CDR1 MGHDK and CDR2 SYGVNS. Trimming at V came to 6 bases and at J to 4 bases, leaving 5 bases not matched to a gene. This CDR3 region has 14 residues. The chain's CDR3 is CASSGTSGSYEQYF. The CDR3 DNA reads TGTGCCAGCAGCGGGACTAGCGGATCATACGAGCAGTACTTC.

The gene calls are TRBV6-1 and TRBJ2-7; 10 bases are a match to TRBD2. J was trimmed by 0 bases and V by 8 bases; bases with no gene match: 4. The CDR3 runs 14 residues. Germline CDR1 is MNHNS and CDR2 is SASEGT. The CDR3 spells CASGLAGASYEQYF. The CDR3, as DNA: TGTGCCAGCGGGCTAGCGGGAGCCTCCTACGAGCAGTACTTC.

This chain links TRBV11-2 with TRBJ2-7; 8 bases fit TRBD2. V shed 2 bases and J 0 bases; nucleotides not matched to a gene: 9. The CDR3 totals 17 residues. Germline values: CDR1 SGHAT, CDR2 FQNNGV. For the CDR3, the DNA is TGTGCCAGCAGCTTACCCCCTAGCGGGCCGAGCTCCTACGAGCAGTACTTC. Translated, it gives CASSLPPSGPSSYEQYF.

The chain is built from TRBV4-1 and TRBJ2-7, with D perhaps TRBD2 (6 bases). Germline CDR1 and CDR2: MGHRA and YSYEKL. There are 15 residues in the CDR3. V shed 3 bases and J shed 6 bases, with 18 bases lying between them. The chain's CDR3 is CASSQGYTSFSEQYF. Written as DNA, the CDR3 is TGCGCCAGCAGCCAGGGCTATACTAGCTTCAGCGAGCAGTACTTC.

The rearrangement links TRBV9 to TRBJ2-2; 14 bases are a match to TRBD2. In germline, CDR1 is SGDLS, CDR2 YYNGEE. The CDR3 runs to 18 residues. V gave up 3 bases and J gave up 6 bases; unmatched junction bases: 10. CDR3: CASSATGTSGSIPGELFF. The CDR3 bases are TGTGCCAGCAGCGCCACCGGGACTAGCGGGAGTATCCCCGGGGAGCTGTTTTTT.

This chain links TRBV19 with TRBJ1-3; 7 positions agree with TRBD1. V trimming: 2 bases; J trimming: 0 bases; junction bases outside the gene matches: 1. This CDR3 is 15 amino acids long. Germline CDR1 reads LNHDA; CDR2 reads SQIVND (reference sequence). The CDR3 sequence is CASSITGASGNTIYF. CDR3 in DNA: TGTGCCAGTAGTATAACAGGGGCCTCTGGAAACACCATATATTTT.

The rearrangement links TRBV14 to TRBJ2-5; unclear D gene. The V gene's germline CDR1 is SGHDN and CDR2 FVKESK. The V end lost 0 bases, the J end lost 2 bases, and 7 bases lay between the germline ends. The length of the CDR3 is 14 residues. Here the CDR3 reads CASSQDRWQETQYF. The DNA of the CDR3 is TGTGCCAGCAGCCAAGATAGATGGCAAGAGACCCAGTACTTC.

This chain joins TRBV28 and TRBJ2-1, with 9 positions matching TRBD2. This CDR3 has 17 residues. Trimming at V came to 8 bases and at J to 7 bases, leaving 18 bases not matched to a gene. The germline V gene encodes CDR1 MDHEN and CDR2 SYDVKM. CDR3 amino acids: CASLPRWLAGYNNEQFF. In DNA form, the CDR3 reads TGTGCCAGCCTTCCCCGGTGGCTAGCGGGATATAATAATGAGCAGTTCTTC.

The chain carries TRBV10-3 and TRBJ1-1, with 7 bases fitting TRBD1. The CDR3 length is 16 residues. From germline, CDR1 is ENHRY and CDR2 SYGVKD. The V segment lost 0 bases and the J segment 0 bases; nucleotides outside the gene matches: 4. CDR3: CAISESLTGLNTEAFF. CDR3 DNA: TGTGCCATCAGTGAGTCATTGACAGGGTTGAACACTGAAGCTTTCTTT.

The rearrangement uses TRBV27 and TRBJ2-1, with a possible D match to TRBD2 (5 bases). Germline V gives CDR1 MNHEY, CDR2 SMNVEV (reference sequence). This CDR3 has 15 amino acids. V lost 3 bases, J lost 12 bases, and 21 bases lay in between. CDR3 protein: CASSFSGLGKALQFF. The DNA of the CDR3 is TGTGCCAGCAGTTTTAGTGGACTTGGGAAGGCACTGCAGTTCTTC.

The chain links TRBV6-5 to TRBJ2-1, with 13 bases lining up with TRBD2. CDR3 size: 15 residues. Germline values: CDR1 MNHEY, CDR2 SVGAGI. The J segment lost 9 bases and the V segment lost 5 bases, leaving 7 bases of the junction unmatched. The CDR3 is CASSPGLAGVVEQFF. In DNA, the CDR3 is TGTGCCAGCAGTCCCGGACTAGCGGGAGTCGTTGAGCAGTTCTTC.

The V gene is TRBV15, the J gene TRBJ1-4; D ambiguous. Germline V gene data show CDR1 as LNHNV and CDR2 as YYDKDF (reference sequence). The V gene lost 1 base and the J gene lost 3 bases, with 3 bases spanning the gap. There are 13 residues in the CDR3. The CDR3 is CATSRGANEKLFF. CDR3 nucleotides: TGTGCCACCAGCAGAGGAGCTAATGAAAAACTGTTTTTT.

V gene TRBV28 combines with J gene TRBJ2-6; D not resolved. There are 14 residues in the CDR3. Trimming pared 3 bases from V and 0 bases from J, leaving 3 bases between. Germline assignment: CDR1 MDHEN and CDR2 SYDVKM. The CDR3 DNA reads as TGTGCCAGCAGTTTCCTCTCTGGGGCCAACGTCCTGACTTTC. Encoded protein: CASSFLSGANVLTF. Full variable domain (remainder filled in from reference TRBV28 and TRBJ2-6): DVKVTQSSRYLVKRTGEKVFLECVQDMDHENMFWYRQDPGLGLRLIYFSYDVKMKEKGDIPEGYSVSREKKERFSLILESASTNQTSMYLCASSFLSGANVLTFGAGSRLTVL.

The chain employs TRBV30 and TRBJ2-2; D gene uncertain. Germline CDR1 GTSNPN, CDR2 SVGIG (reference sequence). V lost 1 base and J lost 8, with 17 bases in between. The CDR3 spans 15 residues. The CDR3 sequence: CAWSAATRRGGELFF. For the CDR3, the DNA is TGTGCCTGGAGTGCCGCGACCAGACGAGGTGGGGAGCTGTTTTTT.

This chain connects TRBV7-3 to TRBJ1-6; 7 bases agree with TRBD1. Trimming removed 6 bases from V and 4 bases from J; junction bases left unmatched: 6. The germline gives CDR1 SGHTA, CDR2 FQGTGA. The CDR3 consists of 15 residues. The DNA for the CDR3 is TGTGCCAGCAGACAGGGGAACGAGTATAATTCACCCCTCCACTTT. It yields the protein CASRQGNEYNSPLHF.

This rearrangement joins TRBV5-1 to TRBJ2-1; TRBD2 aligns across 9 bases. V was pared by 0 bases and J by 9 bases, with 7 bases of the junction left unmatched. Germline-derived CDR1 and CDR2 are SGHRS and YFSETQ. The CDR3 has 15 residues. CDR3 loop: CASSLAAGGPGEQFF. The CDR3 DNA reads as TGCGCCAGCAGCTTGGCGGCGGGAGGGCCTGGTGAGCAGTTCTTC.